Below are 2 T cell receptor beta chains sequenced from a single sample in a study of OX40 agonist ivuxolimab in advanced cancers. Using immunoSEQ multiplex PCR, the repertoire was profiled, and TCRdb retains in-frame clones only, with some absent. Of fewer than 15,000 clones listed, 80% to 85% are singletons. The source was CD4+ or CD8+ T cells sorted from blood, collected in a trial of the OX40 agonist ivuxolimab. Receptors were obtained from an adult with an advanced solid tumor such as melanoma, head and neck, liver or kidney cancer.

The rearrangement links TRBV2 to TRBJ1-2; D not resolved. V was cut by 7 bases and J by 1 base, with 13 bases left in between. The CDR3 totals 14 residues. Germline CDR1 and CDR2: SNHLY and FYNNEI. The CDR3: CASMGRSFNYGYTF. For the CDR3, the DNA is TGTGCCAGCATGGGCAGATCTTTTAACTATGGCTACACCTTC.

The rearrangement joins TRBV20-1 to TRBJ2-7; 7 bases map to TRBD1. The trim removed 6 bases at V and 6 bases at J, leaving 5 bases unmatched. The germline V gene has CDR1 DFQATT and CDR2 SNEGSKA (reference sequence). The CDR3 consists of 11 residues. The CDR3 sequence is CSATTGSEQYF. CDR3 nucleotides: TGCAGTGCGACGACAGGGAGCGAGCAGTACTTC.